This TCR beta chain appears in the sequencing data of a study of a mutant IDH1 vaccine in newly diagnosed glioma. Background on the study: The patients were given eight vaccinations, one each in weeks 1, 3, 5, 7, 11, 15, 19 and 23. Once 4-6 weeks had passed after radiotherapy alone, vaccination started, or it started with temozolomide cycles.

Note on this clone: Antigen specificity is unknown.

Trimming at V came to 2 bases and at J to 0 bases, leaving 5 bases not matched to a gene. The CDR3 runs to 16 residues. Germline V CDR1 and CDR2: LNHDA, SQIVND (reference sequence). Time point given: week 11, during vaccination. Doses comprised 300 ug of mutant IDH1 20-mer peptide each, plus topical imiquimod. Only in-frame clones appear in the TCRdb table, and some are missing; sequencing was by immunoSEQ multiplex PCR. The repertoire includes tens of thousands of clones, roughly 85% of them detected once, and roughly 8% sits in the top ten. Source: PBMCs, taken from a glioma patient whose treatment included an IDH1 peptide vaccine. This TCR came from a man aged 35-49 years with glioma. V usage is TRBV19 and J usage is TRBJ2-5; 8 bases map to TRBD1. The CDR3, as DNA: TGTGCCAGTAGTATATGGGGACAGGCCGACCAAGAGACCCAGTACTTC. This translates into CASSIWGQADQETQYF.